The rows below give T cell receptor beta chains drawn from one sample of a study of blood T cell repertoires in COVID-19. Profiling relied on immunoSEQ multiplex PCR, and the TCRdb table lists in-frame clones only, not all of them. The sample carries 150,000 or so clones, over 75% recorded once. The specimen sequenced was PBMCs or T cells enriched from blood (not recorded which). These receptors were obtained from a middle-aged man who had recovered from COVID-19. Each CDR3 is given without its conserved first and last residue. Fields, in order: J gene, V gene, CDR3 protein.

j_call: TRBJ1-5
v_call: TRBV7-2
cdr3_aa: ASSSGQVSNQPQH

j_call: TRBJ2-2
v_call: TRBV19
cdr3_aa: ASREAVRMRTGELF

j_call: TRBJ1-1
v_call: TRBV7-3
cdr3_aa: ASSLEGGIPINTEAF

j_call: TRBJ2-1
v_call: TRBV5-8
cdr3_aa: ASSLILLASGGKGEQF

j_call: TRBJ2-1
v_call: TRBV7-2
cdr3_aa: ASSLASTEQF

j_call: TRBJ1-5
v_call: TRBV28
cdr3_aa: ASIRQGGNQPQH

j_call: TRBJ1-5
v_call: TRBV6-5
cdr3_aa: ASGNRVTQPQH

j_call: TRBJ2-3
v_call: TRBV9
cdr3_aa: ASSAASGPVSDTQY

j_call: TRBJ1-3
v_call: TRBV19
cdr3_aa: ASRRDTGNTIY

j_call: TRBJ1-2
v_call: TRBV5-1
cdr3_aa: ASSPVNYGYT

j_call: TRBJ1-3
v_call: TRBV27
cdr3_aa: ASSYQGYSGNTIY

j_call: TRBJ2-5
v_call: TRBV7-2
cdr3_aa: ASSFGGGGETQY

j_call: TRBJ2-6
v_call: TRBV28
cdr3_aa: ASSLQGASSGANVLT

j_call: TRBJ1-4
v_call: TRBV3-1/TRBV3-2
cdr3_aa: ASSRGTGVDEKLF

j_call: TRBJ2-5
v_call: TRBV28
cdr3_aa: ASSSDRETQY

j_call: TRBJ2-7
v_call: TRBV11-2
cdr3_aa: ASSLRDTYYEQY

j_call: TRBJ2-1
v_call: TRBV5-4
cdr3_aa: ASREAGASYNEQF

j_call: TRBJ2-1
v_call: TRBV9
cdr3_aa: ASSVEPGGPGVEQF

j_call: TRBJ2-1
v_call: TRBV28
cdr3_aa: ASSLTSGNNEQF